Below, one TCR beta chain is given with its context. This clone was seen more than once but under ten times. Its antigen is currently not known. Within one base of it there is no much larger clone, and no base qualities were kept. The time point label here, explained by the study, means: after dendritic cell vaccination, including at tumor progression/relapse. Patients were selected for having adequate residual fresh-frozen tumor tissue and more than two years of available survival data. Molecular status otherwise varied across the glioblastoma patients, but none of them carried an isocitrate dehydrogenase mutation. PBMC were collected before vaccination, two weeks after the third vaccination, and at tumor progression if tumor progression occurred. The Qiagen DNeasy Blood extraction Kit was used to extract genomic DNA. This record comes from a study of glioma-infiltrating T cells after dendritic cell vaccination (dated by TCRdb to the mid-2010s). In the study overall: Of the approximately 15 glioblastoma patients in the cohort, all drawn from Phase I and II dendritic cell vaccination trials, 9 were newly diagnosed and 6 had recurrent disease. The vaccine was prepared from monocyte-derived dendritic cells that were cultured for more than six days with IL-4 and GM-CSF and then pulsed overnight with autologous tumor lysate. TCR sequencing metrics, including TIL content and tumor-blood repertoire overlap, were correlated with survival after dendritic cell vaccination. In glioblastoma patients vaccinated with dendritic cells, deep sequencing of TCR beta CDR3 regions served to measure the amount of tumor-infiltrating lymphocytes and to compare repertoires between tumor and blood. Between 2003 and 2012, patients were given autologous tumor lysate-pulsed dendritic cell vaccination. Each patient was given three intradermal dendritic cell vaccine injections, spaced two weeks apart, in the arm below the axilla.

The CDR3 numbers 15 residues from cysteine through phenylalanine. Just the 45-base CDR3 DNA is kept, in frame starting at base 1. The germline V gene (reference sequence) supplies CDR1 GTSNPN and CDR2 SVGIG. Compared with germline, V lacks 2 bases and J lacks 3 bases; bases without a gene match: 6. On the study overall, not on this receptor specifically: Longer time to progression and overall survival after dendritic cell vaccination were predicted by higher estimated pretreatment TIL content. The TCR overlap response model with three groups was called speculative and said to need prospective validation. TCR clonality showed no direct relationship with survival, which suggests that a diverse polyclonal response may matter. The cohort was small and heterogeneous, and full blood and tumor sets were available for few patients, with initial-recurrent tumor pairs available for even fewer patients.

The immunoSEQ assay amplified TCRB CDR3 regions from approximately 2 micrograms of genomic DNA, or from all available DNA when less than that amount was available. For multiplex PCR, 60 forward primers for TCR V beta segments and 13 reverse primers for J beta segments were used. To estimate reads per starting template, synthetic control templates were spiked into each sample at limiting dilution. The Illumina HiSeq System generated 87 bp sequencing reads. As for the original processing: PCR and sequencing errors were removed by a nearest neighbor algorithm that merged closely related sequences. TCR overlap was measured as the percentage of unique tumor TCR beta sequences that were also present in the peripheral blood of the same patient. TCRdb mirrors the immuneACCESS table, restricted to in-frame sequences. Some clones are absent from its copies; in checked studies, under half trace to an unresolved V gene, and the reason for the others is unknown. V and J calls plus clone size are reproduced from that table; the DNA served to infer D and trimming. Recorded for this sample are 99,000 or so clones; almost 90% of them occurred a single time. Together, the top ten hold approximately 2.7% of the sample.

The sample consisted of blood, taken after dendritic cell vaccination. The chain is assembled from TRBV30 and TRBJ2-7; 11 central bases correspond to TRBD1. The receptor comes from a human donor with glioblastoma. In nucleotide form, the sequence is TGTGCCTGGAGTCCCTCCGGGACAGGGGGCTACGAGCAGTACTTC. This yields the protein CAWSPSGTGGYEQYF. Extended through the reference TRBV30 and TRBJ2-7 proteins, this CDR3 yields the full variable domain: SQTIHQWPATLVQPVGSPLSLECTVEGTSNPNLYWYRQAAGRGLQLLFYSVGIGQISSEVPQNLSASRPQDRQFILSSKKLLLSDSGFYLCAWSPSGTGGYEQYFGPGTRLTVT.